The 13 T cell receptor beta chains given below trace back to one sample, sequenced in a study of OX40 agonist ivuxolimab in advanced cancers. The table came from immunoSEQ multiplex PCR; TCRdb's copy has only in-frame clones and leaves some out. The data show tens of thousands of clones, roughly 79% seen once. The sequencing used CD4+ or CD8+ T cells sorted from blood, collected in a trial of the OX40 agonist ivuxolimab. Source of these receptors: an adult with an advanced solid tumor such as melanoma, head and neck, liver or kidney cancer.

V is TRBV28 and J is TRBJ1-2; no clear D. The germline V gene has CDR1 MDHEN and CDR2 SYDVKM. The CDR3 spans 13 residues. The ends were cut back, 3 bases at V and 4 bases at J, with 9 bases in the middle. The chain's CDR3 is CASSLLLIYGYTF. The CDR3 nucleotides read TGTGCCAGCAGTTTGTTACTGATCTATGGCTACACCTTC.

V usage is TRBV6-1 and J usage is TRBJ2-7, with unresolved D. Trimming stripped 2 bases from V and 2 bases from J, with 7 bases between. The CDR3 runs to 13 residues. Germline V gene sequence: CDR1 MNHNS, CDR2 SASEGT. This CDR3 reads CASSEQLPYEQYV. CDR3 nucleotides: TGTGCCAGCAGTGAACAACTACCCTACGAGCAGTACGTC.

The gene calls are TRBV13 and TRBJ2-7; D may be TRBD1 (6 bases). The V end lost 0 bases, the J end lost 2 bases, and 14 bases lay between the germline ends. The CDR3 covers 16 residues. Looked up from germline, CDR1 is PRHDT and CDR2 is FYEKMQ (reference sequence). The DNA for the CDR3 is TGTGCCAGCAGCTTAGGCTGGGGGCAGACCCCCTACGAGCAGTACTTC. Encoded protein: CASSLGWGQTPYEQYF.

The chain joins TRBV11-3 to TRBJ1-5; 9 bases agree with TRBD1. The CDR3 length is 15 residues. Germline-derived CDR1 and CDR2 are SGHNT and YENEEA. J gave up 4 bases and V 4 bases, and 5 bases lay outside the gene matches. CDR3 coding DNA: TGTGCCAGCAGCTCACCGGGACAGGGAAATCAGCCCCAGCATTTT. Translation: CASSSPGQGNQPQHF. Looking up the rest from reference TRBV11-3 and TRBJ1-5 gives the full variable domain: EAGVVQSPRYKIIEKKQPVAFWCNPISGHNTLYWYLQNLGQGPELLIRYENEEAVDDSQLPKDRFSAERLKGVDSTLKIQPAELGDSAVYLCASSSPGQGNQPQHFGDGTRLSIL.

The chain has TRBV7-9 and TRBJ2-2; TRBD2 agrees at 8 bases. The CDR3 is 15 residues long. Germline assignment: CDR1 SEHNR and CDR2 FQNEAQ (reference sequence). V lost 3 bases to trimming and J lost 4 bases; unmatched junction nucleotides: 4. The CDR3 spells CASSFGGGPTGELFF. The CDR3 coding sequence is TGTGCCAGCAGCTTCGGGGGGGGCCCCACCGGGGAGCTGTTTTTT.

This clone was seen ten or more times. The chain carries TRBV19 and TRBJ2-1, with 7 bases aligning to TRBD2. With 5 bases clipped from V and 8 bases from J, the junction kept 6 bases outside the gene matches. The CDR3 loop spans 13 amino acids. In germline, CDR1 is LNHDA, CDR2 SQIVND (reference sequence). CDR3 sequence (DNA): TGTGCCAGTAGTGCGACTAGCTGGGATGAGCAGTTCTTC. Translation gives CASSATSWDEQFF. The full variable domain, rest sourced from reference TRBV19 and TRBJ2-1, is DGGITQSPKYLFRKEGQNVTLSCEQNLNHDAMYWYRQDPGQGLRLIYYSQIVNDFQKGDIAEGYSVSREKKESFPLTVTSAQKNPTAFYLCASSATSWDEQFFGPGTRLTVL.

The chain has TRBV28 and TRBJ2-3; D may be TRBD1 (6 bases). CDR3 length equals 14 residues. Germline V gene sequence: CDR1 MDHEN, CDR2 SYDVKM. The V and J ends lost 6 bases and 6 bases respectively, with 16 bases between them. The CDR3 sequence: CASSHEGVLDTQYF. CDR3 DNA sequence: TGTGCCAGCAGCCACGAGGGGGTGTTGGATACGCAGTATTTT.

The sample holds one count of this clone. CDR3 bases: TGTGCCAGCACCCTGAGGGGTTCCTACAATGAGCAGTTCTTC. Its protein is CASTLRGSYNEQFF. The J gene is TRBJ2-1, the V gene TRBV28; the D gene could be TRBD1 or TRBD2 (5 bases each). Germline V CDR1 and CDR2: MDHEN, SYDVKM. The CDR3 contains 14 residues. Trimming took off 7 bases at V and 1 base at J, with 11 bases between the two ends.

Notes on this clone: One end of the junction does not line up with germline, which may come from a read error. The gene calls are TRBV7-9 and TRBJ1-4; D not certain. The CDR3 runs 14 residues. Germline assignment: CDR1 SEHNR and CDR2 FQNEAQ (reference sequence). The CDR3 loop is CASSFESEIERVVF. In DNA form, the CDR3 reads TGTGCCAGCAGCTTTGAGTCCGAAATAGAAAGGGTGGTTTTT.

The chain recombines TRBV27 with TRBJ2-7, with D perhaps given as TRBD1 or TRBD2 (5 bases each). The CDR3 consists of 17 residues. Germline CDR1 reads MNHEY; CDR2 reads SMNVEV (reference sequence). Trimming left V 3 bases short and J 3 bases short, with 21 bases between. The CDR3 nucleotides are TGTGCCAGCAGTTTTTTATTTGGGGGATCCTTAAACTACGAGCAGTACTTC. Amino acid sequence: CASSFLFGGSLNYEQYF.

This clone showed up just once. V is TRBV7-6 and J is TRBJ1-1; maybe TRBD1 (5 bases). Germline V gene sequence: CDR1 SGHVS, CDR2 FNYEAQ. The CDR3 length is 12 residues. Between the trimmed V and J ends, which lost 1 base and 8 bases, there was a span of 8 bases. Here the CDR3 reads CASSLGGEEAFF. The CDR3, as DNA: TGTGCCAGCAGCTTAGGAGGGGAAGAAGCTTTCTTT.

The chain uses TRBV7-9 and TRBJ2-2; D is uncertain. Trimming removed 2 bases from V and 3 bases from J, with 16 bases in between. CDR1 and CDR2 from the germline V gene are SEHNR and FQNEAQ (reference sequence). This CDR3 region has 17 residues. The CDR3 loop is CASSLPRGSSDTGELFF. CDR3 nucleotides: TGTGCCAGCAGCTTACCCCGCGGATCGAGCGACACCGGGGAGCTGTTTTTT.

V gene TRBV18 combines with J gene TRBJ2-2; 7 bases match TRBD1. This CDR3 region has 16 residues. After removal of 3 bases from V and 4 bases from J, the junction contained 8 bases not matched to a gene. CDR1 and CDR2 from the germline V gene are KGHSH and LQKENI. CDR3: CASSPPDRVGTGELFF. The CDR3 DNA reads TGTGCCAGCTCACCGCCAGACAGGGTTGGCACCGGGGAGCTGTTTTTT.